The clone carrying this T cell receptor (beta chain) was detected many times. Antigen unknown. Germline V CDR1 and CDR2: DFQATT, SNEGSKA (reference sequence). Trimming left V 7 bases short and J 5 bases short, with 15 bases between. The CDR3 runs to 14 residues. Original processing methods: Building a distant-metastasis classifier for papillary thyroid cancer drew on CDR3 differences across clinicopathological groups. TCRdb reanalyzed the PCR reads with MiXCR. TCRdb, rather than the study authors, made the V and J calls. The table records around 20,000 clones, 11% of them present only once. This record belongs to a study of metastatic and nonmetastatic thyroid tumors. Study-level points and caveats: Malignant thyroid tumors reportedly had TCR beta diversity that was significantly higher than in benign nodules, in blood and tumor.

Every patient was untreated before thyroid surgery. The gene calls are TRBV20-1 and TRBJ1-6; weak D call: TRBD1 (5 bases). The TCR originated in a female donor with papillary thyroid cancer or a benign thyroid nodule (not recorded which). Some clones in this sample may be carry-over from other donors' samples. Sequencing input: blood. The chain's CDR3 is CSVRGLQHNSPLHF. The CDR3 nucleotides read TGCAGTGTTAGGGGACTACAACATAATTCACCCCTCCACTTT.